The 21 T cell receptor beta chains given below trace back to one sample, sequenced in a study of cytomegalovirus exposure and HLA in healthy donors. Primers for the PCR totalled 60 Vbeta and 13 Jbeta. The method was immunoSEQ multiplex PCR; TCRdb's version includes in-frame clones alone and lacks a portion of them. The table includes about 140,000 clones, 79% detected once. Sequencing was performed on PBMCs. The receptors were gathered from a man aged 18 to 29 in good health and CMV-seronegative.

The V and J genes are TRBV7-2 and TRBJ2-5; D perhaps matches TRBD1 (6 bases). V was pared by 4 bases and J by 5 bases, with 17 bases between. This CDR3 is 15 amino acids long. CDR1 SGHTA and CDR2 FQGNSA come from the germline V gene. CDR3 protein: CASSYWTALLETQYF. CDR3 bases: TGTGCCAGCAGCTACTGGACAGCCCTCTTGGAGACCCAGTACTTC.

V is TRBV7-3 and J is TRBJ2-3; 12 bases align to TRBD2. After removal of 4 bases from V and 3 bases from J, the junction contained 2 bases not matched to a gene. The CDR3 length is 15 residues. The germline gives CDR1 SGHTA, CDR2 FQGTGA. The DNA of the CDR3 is TGTGCCAGCAGCTCTAGCGGGGGGGCAACAGATACGCAGTATTTT. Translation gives CASSSSGGATDTQYF.

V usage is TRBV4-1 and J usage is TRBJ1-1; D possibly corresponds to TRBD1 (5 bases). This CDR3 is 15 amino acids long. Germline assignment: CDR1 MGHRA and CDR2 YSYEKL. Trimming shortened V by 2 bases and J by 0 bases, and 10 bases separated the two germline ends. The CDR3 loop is CASSQQGLMNTEAFF. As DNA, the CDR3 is TGCGCCAGCAGCCAACAGGGCCTCATGAACACTGAAGCTTTCTTT.

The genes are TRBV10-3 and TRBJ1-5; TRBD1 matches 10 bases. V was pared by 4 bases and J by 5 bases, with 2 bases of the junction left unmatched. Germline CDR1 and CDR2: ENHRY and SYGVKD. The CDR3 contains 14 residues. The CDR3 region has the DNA TGTGCCATCAGTGTGGACAGGGGGGATCAGCCCCAGCATTTT. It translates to CAISVDRGDQPQHF.

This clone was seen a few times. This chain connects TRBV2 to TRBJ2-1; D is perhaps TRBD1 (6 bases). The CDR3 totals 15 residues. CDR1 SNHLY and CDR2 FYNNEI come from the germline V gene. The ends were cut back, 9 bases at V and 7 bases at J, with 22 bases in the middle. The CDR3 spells CARTRQAVIGNEQFF. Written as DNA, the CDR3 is TGTGCCAGAACCAGACAGGCCGTAATCGGGAATGAGCAGTTCTTC. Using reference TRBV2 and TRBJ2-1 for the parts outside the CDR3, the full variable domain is EPEVTQTPSHQVTQMGQEVILRCVPISNHLYFYWYRQILGQKVEFLVSFYNNEISEKSEIFDDQFSVERPDGSNFTLKIRSTKLEDSAMYFCARTRQAVIGNEQFFGPGTRLTVL.

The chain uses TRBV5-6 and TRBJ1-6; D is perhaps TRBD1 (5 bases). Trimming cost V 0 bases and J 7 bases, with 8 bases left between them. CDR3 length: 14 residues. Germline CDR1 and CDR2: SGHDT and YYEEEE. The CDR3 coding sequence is TGTGCCAGCAGCTTGGGACAGACAAATTCACCCCTCCACTTT. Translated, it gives CASSLGQTNSPLHF. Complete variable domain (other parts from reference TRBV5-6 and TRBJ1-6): DAGVTQSPTHLIKTRGQQVTLRCSPKSGHDTVSWYQQALGQGPQFIFQYYEEEERQRGNFPDRFSGHQFPNYSSELNVNALLLGDSALYLCASSLGQTNSPLHFGNGTRLTVT.

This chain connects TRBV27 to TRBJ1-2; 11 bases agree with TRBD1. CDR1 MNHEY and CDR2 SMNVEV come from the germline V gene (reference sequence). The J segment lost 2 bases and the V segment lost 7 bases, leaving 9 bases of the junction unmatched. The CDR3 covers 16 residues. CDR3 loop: CASTSLGTGGNYGYTF. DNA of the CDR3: TGTGCCAGCACCTCATTAGGGACAGGGGGAAACTATGGCTACACCTTC.

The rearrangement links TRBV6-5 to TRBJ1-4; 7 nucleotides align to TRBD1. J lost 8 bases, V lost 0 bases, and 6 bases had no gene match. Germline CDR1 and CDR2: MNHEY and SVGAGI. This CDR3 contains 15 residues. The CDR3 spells CASSYSQGVAEKLFF. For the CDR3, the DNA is TGTGCCAGCAGTTACTCGCAGGGGGTGGCCGAAAAACTGTTTTTT.

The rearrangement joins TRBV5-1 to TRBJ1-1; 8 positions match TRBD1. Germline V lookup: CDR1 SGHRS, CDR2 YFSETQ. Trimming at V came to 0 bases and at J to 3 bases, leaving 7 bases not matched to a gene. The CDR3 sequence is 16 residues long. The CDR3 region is CASSLGAGGKDTEAFF. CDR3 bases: TGCGCCAGCAGCTTGGGGGCAGGGGGCAAGGACACTGAAGCTTTCTTT.

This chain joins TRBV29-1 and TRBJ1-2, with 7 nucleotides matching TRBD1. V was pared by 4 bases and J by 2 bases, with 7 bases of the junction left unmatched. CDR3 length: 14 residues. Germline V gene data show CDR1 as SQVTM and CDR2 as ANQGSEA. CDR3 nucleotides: TGCAGCGTTGCCGGTACGGGACAGAACTATGGCTACACCTTC. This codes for CSVAGTGQNYGYTF.

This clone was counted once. This CDR3 is CASSLRGGRAVGNTEAFF. CDR3 coding DNA: TGTGCCAGCAGTTTAAGAGGGGGCCGCGCGGTAGGGAACACTGAAGCTTTCTTT. This chain joins TRBV27 and TRBJ1-1, with 7 bases identical to TRBD1. The CDR3 is 18 amino acids. Germline loops: CDR1 MNHEY, CDR2 SMNVEV (reference sequence). V gave up 2 bases and J gave up 1 base; unmatched junction bases: 13.

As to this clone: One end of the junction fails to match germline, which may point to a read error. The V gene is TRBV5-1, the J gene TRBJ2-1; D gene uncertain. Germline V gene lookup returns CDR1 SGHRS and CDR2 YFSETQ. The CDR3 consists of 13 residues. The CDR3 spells CASSLDSDNEQFF. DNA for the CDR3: TGCGCCAGCAGCTTGGACTCCGACAATGAGCAGTTCTTC.

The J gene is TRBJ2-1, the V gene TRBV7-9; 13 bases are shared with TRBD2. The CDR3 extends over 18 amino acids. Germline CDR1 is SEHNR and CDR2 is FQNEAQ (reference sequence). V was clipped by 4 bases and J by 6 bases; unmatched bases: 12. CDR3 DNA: TGTGCCAGCAGCTCCGGACTAGCGGGGGAGCTAAAACTCAATGAGCAGTTCTTC. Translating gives CASSSGLAGELKLNEQFF.

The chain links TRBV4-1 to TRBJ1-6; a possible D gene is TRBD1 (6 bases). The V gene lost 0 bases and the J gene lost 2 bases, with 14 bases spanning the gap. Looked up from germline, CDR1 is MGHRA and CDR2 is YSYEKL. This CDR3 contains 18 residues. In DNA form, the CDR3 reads TGCGCCAGCAGCCAAGAGCGCGACAGGATTGCCTATAATTCACCCCTCCACTTT. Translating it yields CASSQERDRIAYNSPLHF.

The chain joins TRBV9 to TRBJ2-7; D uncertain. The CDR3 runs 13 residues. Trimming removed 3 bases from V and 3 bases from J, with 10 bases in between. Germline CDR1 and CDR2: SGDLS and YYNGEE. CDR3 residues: CASSAPASYEQYF. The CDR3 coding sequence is TGTGCCAGCAGCGCACCGGCTAGCTACGAGCAGTACTTC.

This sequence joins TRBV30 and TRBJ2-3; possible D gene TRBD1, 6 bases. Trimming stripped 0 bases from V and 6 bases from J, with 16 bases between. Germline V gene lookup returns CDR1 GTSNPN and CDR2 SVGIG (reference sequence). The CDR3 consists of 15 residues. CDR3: CAWSVSNRAADTQYF. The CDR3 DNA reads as TGTGCCTGGAGTGTAAGTAACAGGGCGGCGGATACGCAGTATTTT.

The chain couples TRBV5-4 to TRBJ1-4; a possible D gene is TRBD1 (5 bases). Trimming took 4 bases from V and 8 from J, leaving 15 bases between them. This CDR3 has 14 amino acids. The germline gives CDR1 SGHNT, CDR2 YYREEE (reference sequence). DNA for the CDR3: TGTGCCAGCAGCACGGGGGTGGGGACCGAAAAACTGTTTTTT. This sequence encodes CASSTGVGTEKLFF.

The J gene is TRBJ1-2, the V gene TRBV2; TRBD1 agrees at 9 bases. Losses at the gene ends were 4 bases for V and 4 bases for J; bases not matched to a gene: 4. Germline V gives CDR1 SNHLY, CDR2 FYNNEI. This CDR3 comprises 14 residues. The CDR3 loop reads CASSGTGVAYGYTF. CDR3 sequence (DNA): TGTGCCAGCAGTGGGACAGGGGTAGCCTATGGCTACACCTTC.

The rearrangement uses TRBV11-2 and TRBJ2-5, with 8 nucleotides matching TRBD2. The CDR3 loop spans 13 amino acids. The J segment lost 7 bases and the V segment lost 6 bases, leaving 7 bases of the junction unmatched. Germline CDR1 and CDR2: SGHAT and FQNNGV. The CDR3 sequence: CASSPTAGGTQYF. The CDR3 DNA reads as TGTGCCAGCAGTCCGACGGCGGGGGGGACCCAGTACTTC.

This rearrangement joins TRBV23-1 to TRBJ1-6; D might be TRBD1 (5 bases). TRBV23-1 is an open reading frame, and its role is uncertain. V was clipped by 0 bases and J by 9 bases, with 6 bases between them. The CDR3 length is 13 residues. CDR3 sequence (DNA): TGCGCCAGCAGTCAATCGGGGGGTTCACCCCTCCACTTT. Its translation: CASSQSGGSPLHF.

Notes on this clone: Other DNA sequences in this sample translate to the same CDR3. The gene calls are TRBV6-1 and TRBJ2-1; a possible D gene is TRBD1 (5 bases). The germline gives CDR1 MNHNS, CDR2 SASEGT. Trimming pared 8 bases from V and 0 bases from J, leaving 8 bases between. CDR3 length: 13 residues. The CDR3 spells CASPRDSYNEQFF. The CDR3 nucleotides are TGTGCCAGCCCCAGGGACTCCTACAATGAGCAGTTCTTC.